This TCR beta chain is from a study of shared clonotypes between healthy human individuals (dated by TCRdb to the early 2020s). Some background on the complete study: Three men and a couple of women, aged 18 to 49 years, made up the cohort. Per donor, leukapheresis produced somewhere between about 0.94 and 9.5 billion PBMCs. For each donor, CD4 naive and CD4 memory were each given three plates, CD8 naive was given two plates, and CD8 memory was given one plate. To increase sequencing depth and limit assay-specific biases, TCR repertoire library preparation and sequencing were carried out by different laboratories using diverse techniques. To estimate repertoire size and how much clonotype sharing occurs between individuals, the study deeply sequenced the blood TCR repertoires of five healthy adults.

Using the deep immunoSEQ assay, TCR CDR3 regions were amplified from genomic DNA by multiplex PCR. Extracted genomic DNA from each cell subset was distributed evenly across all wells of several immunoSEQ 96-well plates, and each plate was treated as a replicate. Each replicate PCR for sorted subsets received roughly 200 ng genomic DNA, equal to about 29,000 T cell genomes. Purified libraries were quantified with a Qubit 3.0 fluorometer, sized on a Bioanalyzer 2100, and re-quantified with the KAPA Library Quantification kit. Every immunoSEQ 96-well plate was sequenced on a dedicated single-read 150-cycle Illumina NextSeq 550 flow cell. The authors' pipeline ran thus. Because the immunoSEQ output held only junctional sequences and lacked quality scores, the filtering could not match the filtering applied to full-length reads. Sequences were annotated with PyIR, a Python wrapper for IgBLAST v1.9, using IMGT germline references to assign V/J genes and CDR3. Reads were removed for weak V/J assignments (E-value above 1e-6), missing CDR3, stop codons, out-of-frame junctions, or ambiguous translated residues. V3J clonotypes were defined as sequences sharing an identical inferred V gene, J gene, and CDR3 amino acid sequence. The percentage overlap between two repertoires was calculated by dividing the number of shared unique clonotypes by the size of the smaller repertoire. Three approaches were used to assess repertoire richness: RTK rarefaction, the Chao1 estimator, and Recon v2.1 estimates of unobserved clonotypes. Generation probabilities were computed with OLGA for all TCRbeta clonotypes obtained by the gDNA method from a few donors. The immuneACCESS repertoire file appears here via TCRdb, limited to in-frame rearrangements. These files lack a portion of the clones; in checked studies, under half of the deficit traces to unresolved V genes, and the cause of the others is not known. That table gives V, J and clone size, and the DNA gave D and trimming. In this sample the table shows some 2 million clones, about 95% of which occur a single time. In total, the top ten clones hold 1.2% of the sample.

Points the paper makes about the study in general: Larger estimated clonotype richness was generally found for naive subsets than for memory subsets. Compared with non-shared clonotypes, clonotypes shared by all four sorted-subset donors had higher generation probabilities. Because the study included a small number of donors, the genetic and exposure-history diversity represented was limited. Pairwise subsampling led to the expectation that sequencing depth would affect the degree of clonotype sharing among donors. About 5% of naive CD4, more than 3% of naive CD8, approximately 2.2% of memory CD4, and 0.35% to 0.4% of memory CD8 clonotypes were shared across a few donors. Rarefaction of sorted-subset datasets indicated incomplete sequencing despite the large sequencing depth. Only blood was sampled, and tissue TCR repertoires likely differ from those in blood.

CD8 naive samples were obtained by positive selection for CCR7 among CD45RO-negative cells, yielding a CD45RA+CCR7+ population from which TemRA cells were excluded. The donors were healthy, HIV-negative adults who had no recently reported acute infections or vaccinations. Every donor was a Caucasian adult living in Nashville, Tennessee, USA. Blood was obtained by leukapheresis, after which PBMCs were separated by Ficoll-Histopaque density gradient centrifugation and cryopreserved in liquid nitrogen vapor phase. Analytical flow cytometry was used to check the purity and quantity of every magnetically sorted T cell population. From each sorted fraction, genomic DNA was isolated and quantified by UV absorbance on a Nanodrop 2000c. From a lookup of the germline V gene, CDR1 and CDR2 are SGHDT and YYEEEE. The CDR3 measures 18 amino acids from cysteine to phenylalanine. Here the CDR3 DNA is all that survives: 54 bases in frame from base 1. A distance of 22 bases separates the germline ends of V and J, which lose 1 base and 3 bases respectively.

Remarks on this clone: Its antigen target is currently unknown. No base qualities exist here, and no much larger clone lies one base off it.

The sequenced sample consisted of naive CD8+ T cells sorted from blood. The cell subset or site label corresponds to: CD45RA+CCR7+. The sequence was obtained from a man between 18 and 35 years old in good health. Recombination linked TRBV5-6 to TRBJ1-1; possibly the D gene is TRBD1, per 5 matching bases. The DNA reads TGTGCCAGCAGCTTGTGGGCGGGGGGTACATTGTCGTACACTGAAGCTTTCTTT. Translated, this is CASSLWAGGTLSYTEAFF.